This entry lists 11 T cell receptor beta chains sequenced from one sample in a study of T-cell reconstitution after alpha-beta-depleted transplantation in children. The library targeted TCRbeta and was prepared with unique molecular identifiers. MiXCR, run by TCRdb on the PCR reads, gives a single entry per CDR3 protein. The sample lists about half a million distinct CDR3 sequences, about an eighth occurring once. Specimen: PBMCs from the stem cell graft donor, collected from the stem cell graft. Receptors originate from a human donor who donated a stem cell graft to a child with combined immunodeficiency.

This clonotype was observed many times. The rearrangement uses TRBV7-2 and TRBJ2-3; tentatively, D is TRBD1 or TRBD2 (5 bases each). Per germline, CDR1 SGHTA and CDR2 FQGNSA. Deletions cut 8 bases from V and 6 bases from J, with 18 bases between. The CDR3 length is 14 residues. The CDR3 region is CASDYWGSSDTQYF. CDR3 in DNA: TGTGCCAGCGACTATTGGGGGTCTTCGGATACGCAGTATTTT. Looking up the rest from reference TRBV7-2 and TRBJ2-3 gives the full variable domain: GAGVSQSPSNKVTEKGKDVELRCDPISGHTALYWYRQSLGQGLEFLIYFQGNSAPDKSGLPSDRFSAERTGGSVSTLTIQRTQQEDSAVYLCASDYWGSSDTQYFGPGTRLTVL.

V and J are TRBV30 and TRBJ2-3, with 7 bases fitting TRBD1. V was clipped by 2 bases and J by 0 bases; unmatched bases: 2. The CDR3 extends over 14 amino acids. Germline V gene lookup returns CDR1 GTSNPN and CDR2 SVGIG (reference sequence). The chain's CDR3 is CAWSQGVSTDTQYF. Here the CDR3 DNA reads TGTGCCTGGAGTCAGGGGGTGAGCACAGATACGCAGTATTTT.

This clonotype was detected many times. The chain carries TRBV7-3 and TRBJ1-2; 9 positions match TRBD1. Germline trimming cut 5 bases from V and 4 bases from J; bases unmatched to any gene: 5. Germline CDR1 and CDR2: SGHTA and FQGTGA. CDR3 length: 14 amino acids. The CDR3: CASSTGQGVYGYTF. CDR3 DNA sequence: TGTGCCAGCAGCACGGGACAGGGAGTCTATGGCTACACCTTC.

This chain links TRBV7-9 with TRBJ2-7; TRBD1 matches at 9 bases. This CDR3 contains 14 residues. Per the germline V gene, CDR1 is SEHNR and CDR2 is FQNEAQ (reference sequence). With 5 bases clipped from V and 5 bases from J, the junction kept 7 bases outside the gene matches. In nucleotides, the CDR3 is TGTGCCAGCAGCGGGACAGGGTGGGTCCACGAGCAGTACTTC. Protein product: CASSGTGWVHEQYF.

This chain's CDR3 is CSARSGGATGELFF. The DNA for the CDR3 is TGCAGTGCTAGGTCCGGGGGGGCCACCGGGGAGCTGTTTTTT. V gene TRBV20-1 combines with J gene TRBJ2-2, with 8 bases matching TRBD2. J lost 4 bases, V lost 3 bases, and 4 bases had no gene match. The CDR3 loop spans 14 amino acids. Germline V lookup: CDR1 DFQATT, CDR2 SNEGSKA (reference sequence).

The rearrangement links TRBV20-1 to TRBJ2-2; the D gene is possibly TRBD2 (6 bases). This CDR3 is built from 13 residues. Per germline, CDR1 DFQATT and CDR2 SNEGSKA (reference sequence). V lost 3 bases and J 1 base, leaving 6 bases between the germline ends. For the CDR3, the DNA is TGCAGTGCTAGTAGCGGGAACACCGGGGAGCTGTTTTTT. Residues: CSASSGNTGELFF.

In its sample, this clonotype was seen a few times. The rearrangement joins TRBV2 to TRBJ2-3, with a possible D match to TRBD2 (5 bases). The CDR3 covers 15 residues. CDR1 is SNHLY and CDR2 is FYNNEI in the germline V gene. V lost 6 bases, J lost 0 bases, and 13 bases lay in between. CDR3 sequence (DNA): TGTGCCAGCAGGCGGACTCCCTCTAGCACAGATACGCAGTATTTT. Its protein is CASRRTPSSTDTQYF.

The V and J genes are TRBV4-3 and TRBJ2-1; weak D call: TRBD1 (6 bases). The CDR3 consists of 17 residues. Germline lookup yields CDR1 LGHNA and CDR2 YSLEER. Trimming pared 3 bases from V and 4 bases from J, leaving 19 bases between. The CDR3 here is CASSQAPVGAYYNEQFF. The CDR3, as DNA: TGCGCCAGCAGCCAGGCCCCTGTGGGGGCGTATTACAATGAGCAGTTCTTC.

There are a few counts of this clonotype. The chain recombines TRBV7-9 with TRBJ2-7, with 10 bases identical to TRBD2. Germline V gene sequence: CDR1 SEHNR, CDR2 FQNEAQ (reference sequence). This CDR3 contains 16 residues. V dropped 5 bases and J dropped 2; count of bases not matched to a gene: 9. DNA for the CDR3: TGTGCCAGCAGCCCAATGACTAGCGGGCTTCCCTACGAGCAGTACTTC. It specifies CASSPMTSGLPYEQYF.

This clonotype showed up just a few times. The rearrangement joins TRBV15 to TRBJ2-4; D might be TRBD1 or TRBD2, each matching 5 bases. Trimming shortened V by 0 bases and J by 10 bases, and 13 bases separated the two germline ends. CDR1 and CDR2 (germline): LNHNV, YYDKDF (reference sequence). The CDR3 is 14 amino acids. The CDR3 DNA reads TGTGCCACCAGCAGAGATCACCGGGACCCTATTCAGTACTTC. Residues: CATSRDHRDPIQYF. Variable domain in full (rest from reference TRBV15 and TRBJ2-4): DAMVIQNPRYQVTQFGKPVTLSCSQTLNHNVMYWYQQKSSQAPKLLFHYYDKDFNNEADTPDNFQSRRPNTSFCFLDIRSPGLGDTAMYLCATSRDHRDPIQYFGAGTRLSVL.

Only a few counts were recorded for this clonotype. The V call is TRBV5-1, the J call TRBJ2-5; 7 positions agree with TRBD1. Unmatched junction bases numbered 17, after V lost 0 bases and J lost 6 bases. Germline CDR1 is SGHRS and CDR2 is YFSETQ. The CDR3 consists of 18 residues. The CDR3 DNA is TGCGCCAGCAGCTTGGTTCGGGACAGACCGTTATTGGTTCAGACCCAGTACTTC. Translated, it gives CASSLVRDRPLLVQTQYF.